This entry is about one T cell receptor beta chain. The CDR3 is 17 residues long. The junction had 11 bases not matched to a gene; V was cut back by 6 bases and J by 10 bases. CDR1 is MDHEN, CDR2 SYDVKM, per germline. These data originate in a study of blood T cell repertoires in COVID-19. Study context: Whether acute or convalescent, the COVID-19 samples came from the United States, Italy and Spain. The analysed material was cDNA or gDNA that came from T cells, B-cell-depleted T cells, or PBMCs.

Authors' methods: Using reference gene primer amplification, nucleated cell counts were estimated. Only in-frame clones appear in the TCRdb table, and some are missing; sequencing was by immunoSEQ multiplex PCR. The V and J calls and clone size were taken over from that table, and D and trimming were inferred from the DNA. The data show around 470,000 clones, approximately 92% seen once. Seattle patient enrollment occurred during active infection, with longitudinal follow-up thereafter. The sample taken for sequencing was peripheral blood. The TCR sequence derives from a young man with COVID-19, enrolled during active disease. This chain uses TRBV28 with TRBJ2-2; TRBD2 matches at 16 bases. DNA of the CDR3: TGTGCCAGCAGACCCTATGGGACTAGCGGGAGGGCTGCGGAGCTGTTTTTT. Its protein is CASRPYGTSGRAAELFF.